The sequence of this TCR beta chain was determined in a study of cytomegalovirus exposure and HLA in healthy donors. This PCR relied on a set of 60 Vbeta primers and 13 Jbeta primers. The table came from immunoSEQ multiplex PCR; TCRdb's copy has only in-frame clones and leaves some out. The profile covers 100,000 to 150,000 clones, with about 80% appearing a single time and 2.7% taken by the ten largest. Regarding donors, all were healthy bone marrow donors. General study findings and limits: It was reportedly the case that the classifier diagnosed cytomegalovirus status with high specificity and sensitivity.

Worth noting for this clone: What it recognizes is unknown. Other DNA sequences in this specimen translate into the identical CDR3.

The CDR3 extends over 16 amino acids. The germline gives CDR1 LGHNA, CDR2 YSLEER. V dropped 0 bases and J dropped 4; count of bases not matched to a gene: 2. The chain is built from TRBV4-3 and TRBJ2-1; 11 nucleotides align to TRBD2. The sequenced sample consisted of PBMCs. This sequence was found in a boy between 2 and 10 years old in good health and CMV-seronegative. This chain's CDR3 is CASSQDASGGYNEQFF. DNA for the CDR3: TGCGCCAGCAGCCAAGATGCTAGCGGGGGGTACAATGAGCAGTTCTTC.